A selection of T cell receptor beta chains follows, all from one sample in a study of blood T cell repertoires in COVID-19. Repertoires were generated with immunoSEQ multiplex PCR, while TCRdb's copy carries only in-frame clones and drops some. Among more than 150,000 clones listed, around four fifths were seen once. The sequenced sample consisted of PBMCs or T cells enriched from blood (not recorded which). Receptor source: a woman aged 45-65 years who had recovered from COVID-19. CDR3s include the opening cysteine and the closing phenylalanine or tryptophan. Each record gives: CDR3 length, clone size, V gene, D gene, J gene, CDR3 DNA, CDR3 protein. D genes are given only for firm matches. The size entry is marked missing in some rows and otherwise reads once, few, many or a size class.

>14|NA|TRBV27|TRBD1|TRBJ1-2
TGTGCCAGCAGTTTCACAGGGGCAAGAGATGGCTACACCTTC
CASSFTGARDGYTF
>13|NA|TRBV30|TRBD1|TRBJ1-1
TGTGCCTGGAGTAAACAGGGGGGCACTGAAGCTTTCTTT
CAWSKQGGTEAFF
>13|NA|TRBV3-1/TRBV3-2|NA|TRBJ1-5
TGTGCCAGCAGCCAAGATAGGGGCCAGTCCCAGCATTTT
CASSQDRGQSQHF
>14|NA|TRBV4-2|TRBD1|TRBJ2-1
TGTGCCAGCAGCCAATGGACAGGGGGAAATGAGCAGTTCTTC
CASSQWTGGNEQFF
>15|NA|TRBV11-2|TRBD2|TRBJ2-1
TGTGCCAGCAGCTTAACCAAACCCGACGGGGGGGAGCAGTTCTTC
CASSLTKPDGGEQFF
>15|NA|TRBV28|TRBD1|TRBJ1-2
TGTGCGAGCAGGAGTCCGCCAGGGGGAGACGTTGTCTACACCTTC
CASRSPPGGDVVYTF
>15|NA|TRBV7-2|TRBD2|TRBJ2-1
TGTGCCAGCAGCCCGGGACTAGCGATCGGAGGTGAGCAGTTCTTC
CASSPGLAIGGEQFF
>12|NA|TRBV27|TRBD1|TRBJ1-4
TGTGCCAGCAGTGTTGGACAGGGGGAACTGTTTTTT
CASSVGQGELFF
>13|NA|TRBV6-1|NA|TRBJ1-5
TGTGCCAGCAGTGCCCAGGGTGATCAGCCCCAGCATTTT
CASSAQGDQPQHF
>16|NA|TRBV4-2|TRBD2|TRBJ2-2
TGTGCCAGCAGCCAAGAATCCGCGGGAGAAACCGGGGAGCTGTTTTTT
CASSQESAGETGELFF
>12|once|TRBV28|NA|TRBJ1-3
TGTGCCAGCAGTACAACTGGAAACACCATATATTTT
CASSTTGNTIYF
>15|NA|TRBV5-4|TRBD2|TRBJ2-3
TGTGCCAGCAGCGCCCGGACTAGCGGGAGAGATACGCAGTATTTT
CASSARTSGRDTQYF
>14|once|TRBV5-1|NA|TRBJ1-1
TGCGCCAGCAGCACCGGGACTGTGAACACTGAAGCTTTCTTT
CASSTGTVNTEAFF
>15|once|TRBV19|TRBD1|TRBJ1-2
TGTGCCAGTGCGGGACAGGGAAGCTCTAACTATGGCTACACCTTC
CASAGQGSSNYGYTF
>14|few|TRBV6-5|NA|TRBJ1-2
TGTGCCAGCCAGAGGAAGGGAGCTAACTATGGCTACACCTTC
CASQRKGANYGYTF
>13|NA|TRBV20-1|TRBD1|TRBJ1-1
TGCAGTGCTAGTGGGGACAGATACACTGAAGCTTTCTTT
CSASGDRYTEAFF
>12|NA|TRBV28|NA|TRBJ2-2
TGTGCCAGCGGAAACAGTCTCGGGGAGCTGTTTTTT
CASGNSLGELFF
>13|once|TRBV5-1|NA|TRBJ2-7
TGCGCCAGCAGCTCCCGAACAGGGTGGGGGCAGTACTTC
CASSSRTGWGQYF
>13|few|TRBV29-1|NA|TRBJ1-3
TGCAGCGCCAGGGTTATGGGTGGAAACACCATATATTTT
CSARVMGGNTIYF
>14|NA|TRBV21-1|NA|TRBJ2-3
TGTGCCAGCAATGAGCGGTTAAACACAGATACGCAGTATTTT
CASNERLNTDTQYF
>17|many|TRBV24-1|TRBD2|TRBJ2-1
TGTGCCACCAGTGATCCCCGAGCTAGCGGGAGGGAGCATGAGCAGTTCTTC
CATSDPRASGREHEQFF
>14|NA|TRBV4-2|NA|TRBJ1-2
TGTGCCAGCAGCCAACCGACAGGAAATACTGGCTACACCTTC
CASSQPTGNTGYTF
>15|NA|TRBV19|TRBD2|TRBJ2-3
TGTGCCAGTAGTATAGGGGGGACTAGTGCAGATACGCAGTATTTT
CASSIGGTSADTQYF
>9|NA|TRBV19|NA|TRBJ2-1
TGTGCCAGTAGTACCGGGCAGTTCTTC
CASSTGQFF
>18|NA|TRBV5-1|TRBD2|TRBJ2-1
TGCGCCAGCAGCTTGGGTTTAAGGTCTAGCGGCCTCTACAATGAGCAGTTCTTC
CASSLGLRSSGLYNEQFF
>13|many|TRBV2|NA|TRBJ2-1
TGTGCCAGCAGTTGGGTAGCGGCTAATGAGCAGTTCTTC
CASSWVAANEQFF
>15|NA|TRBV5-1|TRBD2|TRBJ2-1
TGCGCCAGCAGCTTACTAGCGGGAACCCACAATGAGCAGTTCTTC
CASSLLAGTHNEQFF
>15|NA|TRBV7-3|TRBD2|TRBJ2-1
TGTGCCAGCAGCTTAAGGGCGGGAGATCGCAATGAGCAGTTCTTC
CASSLRAGDRNEQFF
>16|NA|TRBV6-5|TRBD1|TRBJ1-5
TGTGCCAGCAGTTCCGGGACAGCTTATAGCAATCAGCCCCAGCATTTT
CASSSGTAYSNQPQHF
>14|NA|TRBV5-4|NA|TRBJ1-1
TGTGCCAGCAGCTTGGCAACAGGGAACACTGAAGCTTTCTTT
CASSLATGNTEAFF
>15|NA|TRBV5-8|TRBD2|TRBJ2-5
TGTGCCAGCAGTTTCAGACTAGCGGGAGGTGAGACCCAGTACTTC
CASSFRLAGGETQYF
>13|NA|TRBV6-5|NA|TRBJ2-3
TGTGCCAGCAGTTCCCCTAGCACAGATACGCAGTATTTT
CASSSPSTDTQYF
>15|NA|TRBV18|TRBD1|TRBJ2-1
TGTGCCAGCTCGGGGGGGACAGGGGGCTACAATGAGCAGTTCTTC
CASSGGTGGYNEQFF
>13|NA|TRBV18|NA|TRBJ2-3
TGTGCCAGCTCAACTGTGAACTCAGATACGCAGTATTTT
CASSTVNSDTQYF
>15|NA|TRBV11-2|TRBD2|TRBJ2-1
TGTGCCAGCAGCTTAGACCGCGGGAGTGGGAATGAGCAGTTCTTC
CASSLDRGSGNEQFF
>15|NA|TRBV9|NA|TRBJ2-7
TGTGCCAGCAGCGTAGGTAGCGGCCCCCCCTACGAGCAGTACTTC
CASSVGSGPPYEQYF
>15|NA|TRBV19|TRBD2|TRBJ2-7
TGTGCCAGTACCCTGGGGACTAGGGCTACCTACGAGCAGTACTTC
CASTLGTRATYEQYF
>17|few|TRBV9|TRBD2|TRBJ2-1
TGTGCCAGCAGCGTAGGCCCGATGGGACTACAATCCAATGAGCAGTTCTTC
CASSVGPMGLQSNEQFF
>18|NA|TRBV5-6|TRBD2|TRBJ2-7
TGTGCCAGCAGCTCTACTAGCGGGAGTCATCGAGATCGCCCCGAGCAGTACTTC
CASSSTSGSHRDRPEQYF